Listed below are T cell receptor beta chains from one sample, sequenced in a study of blood T cells in healthy people across ages. One entry per CDR3 protein, called by TCRdb with MiXCR from the 5' RACE reads. The sample has around 780,000 distinct CDR3 sequences; roughly 56% are singletons. The material sequenced was blood. The receptors here all came from a middle-aged man in good health. CDR3s leave out the opening cysteine and the closing phenylalanine or tryptophan. A D gene is named only where the DNA matches it firmly. For some rows the clone size is stated as once, few or many, or as a class when expanded; others skip it.

d_call,v_call,clone_size,j_call,cdr3_aa
TRBD1,TRBV4-3,NA,TRBJ2-7,ASSQYGTGQTEQY
NA,TRBV10-3,few,TRBJ2-3,AIRDPTSIGTDTQY
NA,TRBV7-2,NA,TRBJ2-5,ASSFVSSREETQY
NA,TRBV28,NA,TRBJ2-3,ASSSNLGHLRTDTQY
NA,TRBV6-4,NA,TRBJ2-3,ASSGVGSTDTQY
NA,TRBV7-9,NA,TRBJ1-2,ASSPTRAYGYT
TRBD1,TRBV9,few,TRBJ2-4,ASSAATGENIQY
NA,TRBV4-3,NA,NA,ASSPSEGLADEQY
TRBD2,TRBV10-3,NA,TRBJ2-1,AMGTSGRRDNEQF
TRBD2,TRBV5-1,few,TRBJ2-3,ASSSASLAGGFTDTQY
TRBD1,TRBV15,once,TRBJ2-7,ATGSDRVYEQY
NA,TRBV28,NA,TRBJ2-7,ASSSDLDEQY
NA,TRBV10-3,NA,TRBJ2-7,AISDTANYEQY
NA,TRBV5-1,many,TRBJ2-7,ASSFRSSYEQY
TRBD2,TRBV20-1,few,TRBJ2-7,SARDPYRDYNYYEQY
TRBD2,TRBV28,NA,TRBJ2-7,ASSFLAGVDEQY
TRBD2,TRBV7-6,NA,NA,ASSSDPGGETQY
NA,TRBV6-6,NA,TRBJ1-1,ASKLGTNTEAF
NA,TRBV5-1,few,NA,ASTAGESGFYEQY
NA,TRBV15,NA,TRBJ2-5,ATSRPLAQGETQY
NA,TRBV6-2/TRBV6-3,NA,TRBJ1-5,ASSYELGNQPQH
NA,TRBV7-6,many,TRBJ2-5,ASSLVFAETQY
NA,TRBV9,NA,TRBJ2-3,ASSVEAGGRGTRY
TRBD2,TRBV27,few,TRBJ2-1,ASSLRLAGGPGRVHEQF
TRBD2,TRBV7-2,NA,TRBJ2-7,ASSLGLSGGYEQY
NA,TRBV7-6,NA,TRBJ2-4,ASSDPGSEEQY
TRBD1,TRBV10-3,few,TRBJ1-2,AISGQTGGVYGYT
NA,TRBV7-3,NA,TRBJ2-3,ASSPGSRDTQY
NA,TRBV29-1,NA,TRBJ2-5,SVEETGGLETQY
NA,TRBV18,NA,TRBJ1-1,ASSPNSKDTEAF
NA,TRBV6-5,NA,TRBJ2-3,ASNSAELTADTQY
NA,TRBV14,NA,TRBJ2-1,ASKPGVSGPLNEQF
NA,TRBV29-1,once,TRBJ1-2,SVLKTNYGYT
NA,TRBV20-1,NA,TRBJ1-3,SASDVTGWAGNTIY
NA,TRBV15,few,TRBJ2-5,ATSRDRVGTQY
TRBD1,TRBV15,NA,TRBJ1-5,ATSRTGATQQPQH